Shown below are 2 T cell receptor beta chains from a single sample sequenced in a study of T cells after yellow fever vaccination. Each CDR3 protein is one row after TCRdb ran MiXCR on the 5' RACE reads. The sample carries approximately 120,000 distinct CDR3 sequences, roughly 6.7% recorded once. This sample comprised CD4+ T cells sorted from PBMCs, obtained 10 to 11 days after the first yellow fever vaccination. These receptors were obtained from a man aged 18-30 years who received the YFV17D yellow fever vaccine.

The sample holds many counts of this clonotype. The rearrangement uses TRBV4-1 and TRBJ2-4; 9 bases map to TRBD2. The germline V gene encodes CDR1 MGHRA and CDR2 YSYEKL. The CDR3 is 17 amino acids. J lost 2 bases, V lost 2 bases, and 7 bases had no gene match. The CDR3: CASSQWGAGGTKNIQYF. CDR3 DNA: TGCGCCAGCAGCCAATGGGGAGCGGGGGGAACCAAAAACATTCAGTACTTC.

For the CDR3, the DNA is TGTGCCAGCAGCTTGGCGGGGCGGGAGCAGTACTTC. It codes for CASSLAGREQYF. This chain links TRBV5-4 with TRBJ2-7; perhaps D is TRBD1 or TRBD2 (5 bases each). The germline V and J ends were trimmed by 0 bases and 7 bases, with 8 bases remaining between them. The CDR3 is 12 amino acids. The V gene's germline CDR1 is SGHNT and CDR2 YYREEE (reference sequence).